This is a list of T cell receptor beta chains from one sample in a study of shared clonotypes between healthy human individuals. Clones were sequenced by immunoSEQ multiplex PCR, and TCRdb holds only the in-frame ones, with some missing. The table lists some 1 million clones, under 80% of them singletons, with roughly 1.5% in the top ten. The specimen sequenced was memory CD4+ T cells sorted from blood. These receptors all come from a man aged 18 to 29 in good health. Each CDR3 is given with its conserved first and last residue. D genes are given only for firm matches. A clone size is listed for some rows: how often the clone was seen (once, few, many), or a class if it is expanded.

abundance	v_gene	j_gene	len	d_gene	CDR3nt	CDR3aa
.	TRBV5-1	TRBJ1-1	11	.	TGCGCCAGCAGCTTGCAGGGCATGGCTTTCTTT	CASSLQGMAFF
.	TRBV5-5	TRBJ1-6	15	.	TGTGCCAGCAGCCGCGCAGGGTCCTATAATTCACCCCTCCACTTT	CASSRAGSYNSPLHF
.	TRBV7-8	TRBJ1-6	14	.	TGTGCCAGCAGCTTATTAGAACGTGGCTCACCCCTCCACTTT	CASSLLERGSPLHF
few	TRBV7-8	TRBJ1-1	14	.	TGTGCCAGCAGGACGGACAATCCCGGCACTGAAGCTTTCTTT	CASRTDNPGTEAFF
.	TRBV7-9	TRBJ2-7	11	.	TGTGCCAGCAGTTACAATGACGAGCAGTACTTC	CASSYNDEQYF
few	TRBV4-2	TRBJ2-2	18	TRBD2	TGTGCCAGCAGCCTCGACCCACCGGGACTAGCGGGCGCTCGGGAGCTGTTTTTT	CASSLDPPGLAGARELFF
few	TRBV5-4	TRBJ2-2	16	TRBD2	TGTGCCAGCAGCTTGGATCTAGCGGGTAACACCGGGGAGCTGTTTTTT	CASSLDLAGNTGELFF
.	TRBV9	TRBJ2-3	17	TRBD2	TGTGCCAGCAGCGCGTACCCCAGCGGGGGGCGTCAAGATACGCAGTATTTT	CASSAYPSGGRQDTQYF
once	TRBV5-1	TRBJ2-3	15	.	TGCGCCAGCAGCTCCTCACAGGGAAGCACAGATACGCAGTATTTT	CASSSSQGSTDTQYF
few	TRBV9	TRBJ2-5	17	.	TGTGCCCCGTCCCCGCACAGGAGAAGCCCGTACCAAGAGACCCAGTACTTC	CAPSPHRRSPYQETQYF
.	TRBV14	TRBJ2-1	18	.	TGTGCCAGCAGCCCTCAACCTGCCCCAGGTTATTGGTACAATGAGCAGTTCTTC	CASSPQPAPGYWYNEQFF
many	TRBV10-3	TRBJ2-2	18	TRBD2	TGTGCCATCTCAAAAAGGAGCGGGGGTAACTCGAACACCGGGGAGCTGTTTTTT	CAISKRSGGNSNTGELFF
.	TRBV5-1	TRBJ1-5	18	TRBD1	TGCGCCAGCAGCTTGGATGGGACAGGGATTAACGGCAATCAGCCCCAGCATTTT	CASSLDGTGINGNQPQHF
.	TRBV6-1	TRBJ2-7	12	.	TGTGCCAGCAGTGAACAGTCTTTGGAGCAGTACTTC	CASSEQSLEQYF
once	TRBV18	TRBJ2-3	13	.	TGTGCCAGCTCACCCTTGACTCCAGATACGCAGTATTTT	CASSPLTPDTQYF
.	TRBV6-1	TRBJ2-2	14	.	TGTGCCAGCGGTTTAGGGGTCTGGACCGGGGAGCTGTTTTTT	CASGLGVWTGELFF
.	TRBV19	TRBJ1-1	13	TRBD1	TGTGCCAGTAGTAGACAGGGGGAGGCTGAAGCTTTCTTT	CASSRQGEAEAFF
.	TRBV7-2	TRBJ2-7	17	TRBD1	TGTGCCAGCAGCTTAGCGCCCTCGGCCAGGGGGCCCTACGAGCAGTACTTC	CASSLAPSARGPYEQYF
.	TRBV4-3	TRBJ1-1	14	.	TGCGCCAGCAGCCAACAAGACAGTAGTACTGAAGCTTTCTTT	CASSQQDSSTEAFF
.	TRBV27	TRBJ1-4	17	TRBD1	TGTGCCAGCAGGCGGGACAGGGGGTCTCGGGCTAATGAAAAACTGTTTTTT	CASRRDRGSRANEKLFF
.	TRBV9	TRBJ2-7	14	.	TGTGCCAGCAGCGTAGGGCAAGGGACCTACGAGCAGTACTTC	CASSVGQGTYEQYF
.	TRBV25-1	TRBJ2-3	17	.	TGTGCCAGCAGTGATCAGCTAAGGGGGGCTAGCACAGATACGCAGTATTTT	CASSDQLRGASTDTQYF
once	TRBV9	TRBJ2-2	12	.	TGTGCCAGCAGCGGGACCGGCGGGGAGCTGTTTTTT	CASSGTGGELFF
.	TRBV2	TRBJ2-3	16	TRBD2	TGTGCCAGCAGTGCTCGGTCTAGCGGGGGCACAGATACGCAGTATTTT	CASSARSSGGTDTQYF
.	TRBV29-1	TRBJ2-1	12	.	TGCAGCGTTGTTTCGGGATACAATGAGCAGTTCTTC	CSVVSGYNEQFF
.	TRBV27	TRBJ2-6	15	.	TGTGCCAGCAGAACAAACAGTGCTGGGGCCAACGTCCTGACTTTC	CASRTNSAGANVLTF
.	TRBV6-1	TRBJ2-3	17	.	TGTGCCAGCAGTGAAGGGGGGATGCCGGCTAGCACAGATACGCAGTATTTT	CASSEGGMPASTDTQYF
.	TRBV27	TRBJ2-2	13	.	TGTGCCAGCAGGGATACGAACACCGGGGAGCTGTTTTTT	CASRDTNTGELFF
.	TRBV6-5	TRBJ2-7	13	.	TGTGCCAGCAGTTCAGGGCCTCGCTACGAGCAGTACTTC	CASSSGPRYEQYF
.	TRBV4-1	TRBJ2-7	17	TRBD2	TGCGCCAGCAGCCAAGACAAGGGGACTAGCGTGGCCTACGAGCAGTACTTC	CASSQDKGTSVAYEQYF
.	TRBV4-1	TRBJ2-7	16	TRBD2	TGCGCCAGCAGCCAAGATTGGGGGGGAGGGCCCTACGAGCAGTACTTC	CASSQDWGGGPYEQYF
.	TRBV5-6	TRBJ1-2	13	TRBD1	TGTGCCAGCAGCTTGGCTCGGGACAGGGGCTACACCTTC	CASSLARDRGYTF
.	TRBV2	TRBJ1-6	15	TRBD1	TGTGCCAGCAAAGACAGGGCTGTGAGTAATTCACCCCTCCACTTT	CASKDRAVSNSPLHF
.	TRBV28	TRBJ1-1	12	.	TGTGCTTGTCTCAGGGTGAACACTGAAGCTTTCTTT	CACLRVNTEAFF
.	TRBV30	TRBJ1-2	8	.	TGTGCGGGGGGCGGCTACACCTTC	CAGGGYTF
.	TRBV30	TRBJ1-2	14	.	TGTGCCTGGAACGGACTCTGGACCAACTATGGCTACACCTTC	CAWNGLWTNYGYTF
.	TRBV15	TRBJ1-1	18	.	TGTGCCACCAGCAGAGATCTAGCAGGGGTGTCGACTTACACTGAAGCTTTCTTT	CATSRDLAGVSTYTEAFF
.	TRBV2	TRBJ1-6	13	.	TGTGCCAGCAAGGTCTCCGAGAGTTCACCCCTCCACTTT	CASKVSESSPLHF
few	TRBV18	TRBJ1-2	13	.	TGTGCCAGCTCCTCGTCCGGGACTAATGGCTACACCTTC	CASSSSGTNGYTF
once	TRBV7-2	TRBJ1-2	15	TRBD1	TGTGCCAGCAGTCCAGGGCAGGGGGCTGACTATGGCTACACCTTC	CASSPGQGADYGYTF
medium-sized	TRBV7-2	TRBJ2-2	12	.	TGTGCCAGCAGCACCGACACCGGGGAGCTGTTTTTT	CASSTDTGELFF
few	TRBV2	TRBJ2-1	15	TRBD2	TGTGCCAGCAGTGCCAGCGGGAGCACCTACAATGAGCAGTTCTTC	CASSASGSTYNEQFF
.	TRBV2	TRBJ1-6	13	.	TGTGCCAGCACAGACAGGAGAGATTCACCCCTCCACTTT	CASTDRRDSPLHF
.	TRBV5-1	TRBJ2-1	14	.	TGCGCCAGCCAAGGGGACCCGGGGTACAATGAGCAGTTCTTC	CASQGDPGYNEQFF
.	TRBV7-8	TRBJ2-1	15	TRBD2	TGTGCCAGCAGCTTACTTGGCGGGGGGGCCCATGAGCAGTTCTTC	CASSLLGGGAHEQFF
few	TRBV11-2	TRBJ1-1	14	TRBD1	TGTGCCAGCAGGGATGGACAGGGGAACACTGAAGCTTTCTTT	CASRDGQGNTEAFF
.	TRBV5-1	TRBJ2-5	15	.	TGCGCCAGCAGCTTTACCGGGACGGGAAAAGAGACCCAGTACTTC	CASSFTGTGKETQYF
once	TRBV14	TRBJ2-1	18	TRBD2	TGTGCCAGCAGCCAAGACCATCTTAGCGGGAGGGCCCGAAATGAGCAGTTCTTC	CASSQDHLSGRARNEQFF
.	TRBV19	TRBJ2-1	15	TRBD2	TGTGCCAGTACCCCACTAGCGGGAGTTAGCAATGAGCAGTTCTTC	CASTPLAGVSNEQFF